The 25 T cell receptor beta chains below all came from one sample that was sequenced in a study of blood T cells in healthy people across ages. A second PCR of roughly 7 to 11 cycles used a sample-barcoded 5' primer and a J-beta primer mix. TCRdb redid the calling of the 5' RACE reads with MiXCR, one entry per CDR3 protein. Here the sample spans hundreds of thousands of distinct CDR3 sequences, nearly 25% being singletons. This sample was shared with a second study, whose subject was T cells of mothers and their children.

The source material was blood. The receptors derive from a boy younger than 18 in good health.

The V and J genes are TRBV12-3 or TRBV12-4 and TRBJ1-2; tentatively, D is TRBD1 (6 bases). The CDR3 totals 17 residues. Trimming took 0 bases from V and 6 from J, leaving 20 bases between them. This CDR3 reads CASSLAGEDSLGHGYTF. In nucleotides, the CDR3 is TGTGCCAGCAGTTTAGCCGGAGAGGACAGTTTAGGTCATGGCTACACCTTC.

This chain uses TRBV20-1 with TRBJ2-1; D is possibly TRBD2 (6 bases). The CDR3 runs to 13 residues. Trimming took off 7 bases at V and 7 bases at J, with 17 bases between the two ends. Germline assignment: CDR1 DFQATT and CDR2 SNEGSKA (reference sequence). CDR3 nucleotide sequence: TGCAGTGGTATAAGGGGACTTCATAATGAGCAGTTCTTC. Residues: CSGIRGLHNEQFF.

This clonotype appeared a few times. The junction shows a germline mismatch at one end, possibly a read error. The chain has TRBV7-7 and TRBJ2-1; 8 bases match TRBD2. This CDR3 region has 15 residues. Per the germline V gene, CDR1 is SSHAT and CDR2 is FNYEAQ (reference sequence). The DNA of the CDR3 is TGTGCTAGCAGCTTATCTGGGACTAGGGGCAATGAGCAGTTCTTC. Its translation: CASSLSGTRGNEQFF. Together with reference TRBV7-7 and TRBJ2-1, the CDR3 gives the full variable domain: GAGVSQSPRYKVTKRGQDVTLRCDPISSHATLYWYQQALGQGPEFLTYFNYEAQPDKSGLPSDRFSAERPEGSISTLTIQRTEQRDSAMYRCASSLSGTRGNEQFFGPGTRLTVL.

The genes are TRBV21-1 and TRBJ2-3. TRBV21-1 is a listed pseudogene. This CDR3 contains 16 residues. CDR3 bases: TGTGCCAGCAGCAAATATCAGTTAGCTCTGACAGATACGCAGTATTTT. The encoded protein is CASSKYQLALTDTQYF.

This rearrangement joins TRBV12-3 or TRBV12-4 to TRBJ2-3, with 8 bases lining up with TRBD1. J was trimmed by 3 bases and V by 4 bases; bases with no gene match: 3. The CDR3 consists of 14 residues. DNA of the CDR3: TGTGCCAGCAGTTGGACAGGGAGGACAGATACGCAGTATTTT. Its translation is CASSWTGRTDTQYF.

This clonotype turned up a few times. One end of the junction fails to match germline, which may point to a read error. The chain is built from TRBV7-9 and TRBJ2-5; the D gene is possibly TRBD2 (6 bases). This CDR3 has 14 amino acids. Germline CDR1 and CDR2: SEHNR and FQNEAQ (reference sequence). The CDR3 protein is CASSFWRDQEAQYF. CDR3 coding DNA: TGTGCCAGCAGCTTTTGGAGGGATCAAGAGGCCCAGTACTTC.

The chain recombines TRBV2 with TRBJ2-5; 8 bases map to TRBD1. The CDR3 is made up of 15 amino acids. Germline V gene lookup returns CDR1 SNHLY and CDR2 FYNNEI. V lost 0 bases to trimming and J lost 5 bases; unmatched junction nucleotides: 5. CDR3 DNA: TGTGCCAGCAGTGAAGCGGAGGGACAGGTGGAGACCCAGTACTTC. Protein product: CASSEAEGQVETQYF.

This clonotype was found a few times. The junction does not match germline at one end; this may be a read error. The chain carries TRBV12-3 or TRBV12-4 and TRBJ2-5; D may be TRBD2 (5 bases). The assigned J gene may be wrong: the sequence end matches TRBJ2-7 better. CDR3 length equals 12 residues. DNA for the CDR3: TGTGCCAGCGGTTTTGGGAGTAACGAGCAGTACTTC. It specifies CASGFGSNEQYF.

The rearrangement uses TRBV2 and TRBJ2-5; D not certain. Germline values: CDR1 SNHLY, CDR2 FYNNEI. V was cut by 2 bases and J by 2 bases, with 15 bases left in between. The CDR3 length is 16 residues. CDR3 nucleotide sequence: TGTGCCAGCAGTGAAAACCCTGCCGGGTATCAAGAGACCCAGTACTTC. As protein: CASSENPAGYQETQYF.

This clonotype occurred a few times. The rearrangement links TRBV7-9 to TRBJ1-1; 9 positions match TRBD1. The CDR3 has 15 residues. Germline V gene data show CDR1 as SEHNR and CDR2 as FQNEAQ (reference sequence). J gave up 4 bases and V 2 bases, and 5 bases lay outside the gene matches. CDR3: CASSLSGTGTTEAFF. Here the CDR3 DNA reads TGTGCCAGCAGCTTATCCGGGACAGGGACCACTGAAGCTTTCTTT.

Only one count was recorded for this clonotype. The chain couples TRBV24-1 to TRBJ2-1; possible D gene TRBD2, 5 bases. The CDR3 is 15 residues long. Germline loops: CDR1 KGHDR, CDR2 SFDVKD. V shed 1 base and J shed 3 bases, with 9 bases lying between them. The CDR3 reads CATSDFRTSYNEQFF. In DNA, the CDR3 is TGTGCCACCAGTGATTTTAGAACTAGCTACAATGAGCAGTTCTTC.

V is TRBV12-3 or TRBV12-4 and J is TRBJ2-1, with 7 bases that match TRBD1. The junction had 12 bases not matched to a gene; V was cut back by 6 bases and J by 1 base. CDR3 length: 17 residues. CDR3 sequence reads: CASRPPGQEMSYNEQFF. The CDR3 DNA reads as TGTGCCAGCAGGCCACCCGGACAGGAAATGTCCTACAATGAGCAGTTCTTC.

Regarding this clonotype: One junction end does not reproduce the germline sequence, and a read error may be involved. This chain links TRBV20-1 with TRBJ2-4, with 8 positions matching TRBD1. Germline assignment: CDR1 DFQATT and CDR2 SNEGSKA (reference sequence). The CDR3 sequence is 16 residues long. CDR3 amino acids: CSARDDRAGQGNIQYF. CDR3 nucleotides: TGCAGCGCTAGAGATGATAGGGCTGGACAGGGAAACATTCAGTACTTC.

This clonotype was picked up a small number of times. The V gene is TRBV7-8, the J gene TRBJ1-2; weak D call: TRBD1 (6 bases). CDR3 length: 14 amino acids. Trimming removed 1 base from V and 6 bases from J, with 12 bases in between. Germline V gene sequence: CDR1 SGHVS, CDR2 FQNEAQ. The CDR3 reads CASSLVAGDDGYTF. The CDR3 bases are TGTGCCAGCAGCTTAGTGGCAGGGGATGATGGCTACACCTTC. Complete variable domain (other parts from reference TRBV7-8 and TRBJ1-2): GAGVSQSPRYKVAKRGQDVALRCDPISGHVSLFWYQQALGQGPEFLTYFQNEAQLDKSGLPSDRFFAERPEGSVSTLKIQRTQQEDSAVYLCASSLVAGDDGYTFGSGTRLTVV.

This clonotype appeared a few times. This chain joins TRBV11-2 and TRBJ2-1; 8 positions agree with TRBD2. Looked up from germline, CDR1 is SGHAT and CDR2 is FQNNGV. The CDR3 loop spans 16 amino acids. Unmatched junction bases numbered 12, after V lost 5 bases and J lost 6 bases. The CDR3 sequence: CASSRIAGLLSNEQFF. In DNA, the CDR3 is TGTGCCAGCAGCCGGATAGCGGGACTATTATCCAATGAGCAGTTCTTC.

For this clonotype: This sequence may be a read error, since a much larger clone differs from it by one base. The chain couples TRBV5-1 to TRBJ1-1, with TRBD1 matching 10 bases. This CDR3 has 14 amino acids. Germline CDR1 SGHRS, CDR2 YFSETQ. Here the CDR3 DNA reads TGCGCCAGCAGCCCCGGACAGGGGGGTACTGAAGTTTTCTTT. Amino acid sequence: CASSPGQGGTEVFF.

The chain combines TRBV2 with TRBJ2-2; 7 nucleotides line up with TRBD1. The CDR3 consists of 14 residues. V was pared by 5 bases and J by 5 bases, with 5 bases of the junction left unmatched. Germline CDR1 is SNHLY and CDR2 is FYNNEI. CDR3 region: CASSFAGGTGELFF. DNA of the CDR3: TGTGCCAGCAGTTTCGCAGGGGGAACCGGGGAGCTGTTTTTT.

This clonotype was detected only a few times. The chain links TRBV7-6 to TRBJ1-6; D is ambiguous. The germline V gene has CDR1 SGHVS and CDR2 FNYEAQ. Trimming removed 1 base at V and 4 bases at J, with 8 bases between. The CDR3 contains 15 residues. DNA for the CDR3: TGTGCCAGCAGCTTAGTGGCAGATTATAATTCACCCCTCCACTTT. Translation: CASSLVADYNSPLHF.

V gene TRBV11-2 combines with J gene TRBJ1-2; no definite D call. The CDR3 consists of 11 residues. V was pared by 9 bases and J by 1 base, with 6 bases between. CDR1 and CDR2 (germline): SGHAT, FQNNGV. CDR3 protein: CASWGNYGYTF. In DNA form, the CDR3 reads TGTGCCAGTTGGGGTAACTATGGCTACACCTTC.

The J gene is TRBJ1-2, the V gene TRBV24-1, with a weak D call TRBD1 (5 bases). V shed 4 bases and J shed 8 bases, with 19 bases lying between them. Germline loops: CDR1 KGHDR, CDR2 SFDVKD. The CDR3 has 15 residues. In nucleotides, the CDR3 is TGTGCCACCAGTGAGAGGGCAGGGTTCCTCTCGGGCTACACCTTC. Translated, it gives CATSERAGFLSGYTF.

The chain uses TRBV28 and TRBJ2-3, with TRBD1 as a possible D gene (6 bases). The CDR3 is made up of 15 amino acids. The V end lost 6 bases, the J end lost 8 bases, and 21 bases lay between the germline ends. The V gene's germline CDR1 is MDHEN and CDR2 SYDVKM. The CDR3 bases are TGTGCCAGCAGACTGGACAGCAGTAGCATGGCTACGCAGTATTTT. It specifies CASRLDSSSMATQYF.

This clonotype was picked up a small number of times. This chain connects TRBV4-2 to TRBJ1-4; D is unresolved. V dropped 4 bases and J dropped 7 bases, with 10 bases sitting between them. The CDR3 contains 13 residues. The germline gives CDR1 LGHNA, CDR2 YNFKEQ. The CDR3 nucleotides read TGTGCCAGCAGCCCCAGCTGGGGTGAAAAACTGTTTTTT. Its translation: CASSPSWGEKLFF.

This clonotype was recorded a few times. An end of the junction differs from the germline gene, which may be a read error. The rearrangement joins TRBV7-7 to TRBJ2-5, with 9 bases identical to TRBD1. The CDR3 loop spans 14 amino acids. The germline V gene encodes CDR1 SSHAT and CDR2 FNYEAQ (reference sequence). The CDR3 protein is CASSFDRGSETQYF. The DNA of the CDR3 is TGTGCTAGCAGCTTCGACAGGGGGTCAGAGACCCAGTACTTC.

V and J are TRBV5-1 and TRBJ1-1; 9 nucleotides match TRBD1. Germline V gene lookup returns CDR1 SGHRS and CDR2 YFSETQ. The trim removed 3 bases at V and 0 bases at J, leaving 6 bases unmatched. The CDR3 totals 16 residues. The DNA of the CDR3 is TGCGCCAGCAGCTATACAGGGGGCGGGATGAACACTGAAGCTTTCTTT. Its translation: CASSYTGGGMNTEAFF. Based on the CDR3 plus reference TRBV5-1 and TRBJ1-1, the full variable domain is KAGVTQTPRYLIKTRGQQVTLSCSPISGHRSVSWYQQTPGQGLQFLFEYFSETQRNKGNFPGRFSGRQFSNSRSEMNVSTLELGDSALYLCASSYTGGGMNTEAFFGQGTRLTVV.

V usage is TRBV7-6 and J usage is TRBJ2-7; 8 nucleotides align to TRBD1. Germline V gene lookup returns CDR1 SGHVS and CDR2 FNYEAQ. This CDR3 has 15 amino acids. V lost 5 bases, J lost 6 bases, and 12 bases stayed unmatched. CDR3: CASSTNPGQGSEQYF. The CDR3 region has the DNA TGTGCCAGCAGCACGAACCCTGGACAGGGTAGCGAGCAGTACTTC.